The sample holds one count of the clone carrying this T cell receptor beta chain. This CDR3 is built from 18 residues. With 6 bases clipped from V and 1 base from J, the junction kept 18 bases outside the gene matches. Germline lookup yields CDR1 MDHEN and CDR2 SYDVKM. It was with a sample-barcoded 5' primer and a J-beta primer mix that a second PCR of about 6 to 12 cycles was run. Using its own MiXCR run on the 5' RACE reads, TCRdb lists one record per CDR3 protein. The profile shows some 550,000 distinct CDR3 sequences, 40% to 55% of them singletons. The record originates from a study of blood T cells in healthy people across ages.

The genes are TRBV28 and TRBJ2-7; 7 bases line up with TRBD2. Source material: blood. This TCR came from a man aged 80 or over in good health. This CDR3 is CASSPLGGSLMKSYEQYF. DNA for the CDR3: TGTGCCAGCAGCCCCCTGGGAGGGTCCCTAATGAAGTCCTACGAGCAGTACTTC.